This TCR beta chain is drawn from a study of response to subunit inactivated influenza vaccine. A single record per CDR3 protein comes from TCRdb applying MiXCR to the RT-PCR reads. The sample lists about 190,000 distinct CDR3 sequences; approximately 15% were seen once. In its sample, this clonotype was seen once. The CDR3 is made up of 14 amino acids. CDR1 and CDR2 from the germline V gene are SGHKS and YYEKEE (reference sequence). Trimming pared 0 bases from V and 1 base from J, leaving 7 bases between. This specimen consisted of CD8+ T cells sorted from PBMCs, obtained 5 to 6 days after vaccination. The chain uses TRBV5-5 and TRBJ1-1; D is undetermined. This clonotype was sampled from a man in his fifties or sixties who received an inactivated influenza vaccine. The CDR3 DNA reads TGTGCCAGCAGCTTGGGGTTCCCGAACACTGAAGCTTTCTTT. Its protein product is CASSLGFPNTEAFF.